This TCR beta chain was profiled in a study of patients and donors after allogeneic stem cell transplantation. TCRdb re-analysed the RT-PCR reads in MiXCR, keeping a single row per CDR3 protein. The sample carries about 410,000 distinct CDR3 sequences, more than 15% recorded once. The CDR3 covers 14 residues. In germline, CDR1 is MNHEY, CDR2 SVGEGT. Trimming cost V 5 bases and J 2 bases; bases outside gene matches: 4. Sequencing input: blood, either unsorted or a sorted T cell fraction (not recorded which). The chain recombines TRBV6-2 or TRBV6-3 with TRBJ2-5; 8 bases are shared with TRBD1. This clonotype was obtained from a human donor who was either an allogeneic HSCT recipient or a stem cell or donor lymphocyte infusion donor (not recorded which). It is not recorded whose cells these are; they may come from a transplant donor. CDR3 DNA: TGTGCCAGCAGTGGACAGGGAAATCAAGAGACCCAGTACTTC. Amino acid sequence: CASSGQGNQETQYF.